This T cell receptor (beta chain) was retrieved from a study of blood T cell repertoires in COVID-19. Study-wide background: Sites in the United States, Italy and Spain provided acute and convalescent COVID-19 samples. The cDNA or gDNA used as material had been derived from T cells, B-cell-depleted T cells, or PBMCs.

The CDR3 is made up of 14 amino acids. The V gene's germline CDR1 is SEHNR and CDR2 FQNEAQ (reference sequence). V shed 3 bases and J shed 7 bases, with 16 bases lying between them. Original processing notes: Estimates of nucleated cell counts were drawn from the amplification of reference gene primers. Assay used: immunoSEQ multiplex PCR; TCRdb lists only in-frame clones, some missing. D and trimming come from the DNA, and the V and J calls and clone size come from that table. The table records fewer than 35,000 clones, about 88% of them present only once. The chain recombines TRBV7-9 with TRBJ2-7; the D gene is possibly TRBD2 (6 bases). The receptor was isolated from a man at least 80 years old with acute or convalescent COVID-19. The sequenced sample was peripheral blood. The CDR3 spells CASSFVGRRLEQYF. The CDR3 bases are TGTGCCAGCAGCTTTGTTGGGAGGCGTTTGGAGCAGTACTTC.